This T cell receptor beta chain was retrieved from a study of shared clonotypes between healthy human individuals. TCRdb keeps only in-frame clones here, not all; method: immunoSEQ multiplex PCR. The sample records roughly 500,000 clones, around 85% being singletons. Remarks on this clone: This likely reflects a read error, since a far larger clone is one base away. Different DNA sequences within this sample yield the same CDR3.

CDR3 length: 14 amino acids. Trimming removed 4 bases at V and 6 bases at J, with 12 bases between. Germline loops: CDR1 SGHAT, CDR2 FQNNGV. Donors were healthy HIV-negative adults without recent acute infections or vaccinations. About 91 million PBMCs served as the genomic DNA source for unsorted samples. Sequences were obtained from PBMCs. The sequence was collected from a woman aged 40 to 50 in good health. Some clones in this sample may be carry-over from other donors' samples. The chain links TRBV11-2 to TRBJ1-4; D not resolved. The CDR3 nucleotides read TGTGCCAGCAGCTCGAGCCGGGTAGATGAAAAACTGTTTTTT. Its protein product is CASSSSRVDEKLFF.